Below are 10 T cell receptor beta chains sequenced from a single sample in a study of control samples from healthy donors and cancer patients. Only in-frame clones appear in the TCRdb table, and some are missing; sequencing was by immunoSEQ multiplex PCR. The sample has around 81,000 clones, over 90% seen once. Input material: blood. The origin of the receptors is a woman between 25 and 40 years old in good health.

The V and J genes are TRBV2 and TRBJ2-3; no clear D gene. CDR3 length equals 14 residues. Germline-derived CDR1 and CDR2 are SNHLY and FYNNEI. Trimming pared 7 bases from V and 2 bases from J, leaving 13 bases between. CDR3 coding DNA: TGTGCCAGCAACCCAGGTTTATTCACAGATACGCAGTATTTT. Amino acids: CASNPGLFTDTQYF. Full variable domain (outside the CDR3, taken from reference TRBV2 and TRBJ2-3): EPEVTQTPSHQVTQMGQEVILRCVPISNHLYFYWYRQILGQKVEFLVSFYNNEISEKSEIFDDQFSVERPDGSNFTLKIRSTKLEDSAMYFCASNPGLFTDTQYFGPGTRLTVL.

The chain uses TRBV5-1 and TRBJ1-1; D unclear. This CDR3 is built from 13 residues. Deletions cut 2 bases from V and 3 bases from J, with 8 bases between. Looked up from germline, CDR1 is SGHRS and CDR2 is YFSETQ. The CDR3 DNA reads as TGCGCCAGCAGCTTACAGTCGGACACTGAAGCTTTCTTT. Translating gives CASSLQSDTEAFF.

This sequence joins TRBV3-1 (or the pseudogene TRBV3-2) and TRBJ1-4; D uncertain. The CDR3 spans 19 residues. Germline CDR1 is LGHDT and CDR2 is YNNKEL (reference sequence). Trimming shortened V by 1 base and J by 10 bases, and 28 bases separated the two germline ends. In nucleotides, the CDR3 is TGTGCCAGCAGCCAAGGTGTGTGGGCTTCGCACCCCTTATCGGGAAAACTGTTTTTT. This translates into CASSQGVWASHPLSGKLFF.

CDR3 amino acids: CASSVGRGLVSPLHF. Written as DNA, the CDR3 is TGTGCCAGCAGCGTAGGCCGGGGGCTAGTTTCACCCCTCCACTTT. V usage is TRBV11-3 and J usage is TRBJ1-6, with D possibly being TRBD1 (6 bases). V was clipped by 5 bases and J by 9 bases, with 17 bases between them. The CDR3 sequence is 15 residues long. CDR1 and CDR2 from the germline V gene are SGHNT and YENEEA.

This clone was detected a few times. At one end the junction does not follow the germline gene, possibly because of a read error. The V call is TRBV2, the J call TRBJ1-3; no clear D. Germline CDR1 is SNHLY and CDR2 is FYNNEI. The CDR3 is made up of 15 amino acids. The CDR3: CASREAGSAGNTIYF. CDR3 in DNA: TGTGCCAGCAGGGAAGCAGGATCTGCGGGAAACACCATATATTTT.

This clone was detected only once. This sequence joins TRBV27 and TRBJ1-6; 10 bases align to TRBD1. CDR1 and CDR2 (germline): MNHEY, SMNVEV (reference sequence). V shed 7 bases, J shed 6 bases, and the junction held 12 bases outside the gene matches. This CDR3 has 17 amino acids. The CDR3: CASKTTGGRWFNSPLHF. The DNA of the CDR3 is TGTGCCAGCAAAACGACAGGGGGCAGATGGTTTAATTCACCCCTCCACTTT.

The chain carries TRBV5-1 and TRBJ2-5, with D perhaps matching TRBD1 (5 bases). The closer fit of TRBJ2-7 to the DNA end suggests the J call may be wrong. This CDR3 spans 15 amino acids. Germline V gives CDR1 SGHRS, CDR2 YFSETQ. The CDR3 loop reads CASSKPRAESYEQYF. In DNA, the CDR3 is TGCGCCAGCAGCAAACCCAGGGCGGAATCCTACGAGCAGTACTTC.

This chain links TRBV29-1 with TRBJ1-2, with 8 bases that match TRBD1. From germline, CDR1 is SQVTM and CDR2 ANQGSEA. V shed 0 bases, J shed 4 bases, and the junction held 4 bases outside the gene matches. This CDR3 has 14 amino acids. The CDR3 nucleotides read TGCAGCGTTGAAGACAGGGGGCCTAGCTATGGCTACACCTTC. This sequence encodes CSVEDRGPSYGYTF.

The rearrangement uses TRBV9 and TRBJ1-2; 10 positions agree with TRBD1. The CDR3 is 16 residues long. CDR1 SGDLS and CDR2 YYNGEE come from the germline V gene. The V segment lost 2 bases and the J segment 5 bases; nucleotides outside the gene matches: 9. CDR3 in amino acids: CASSVAGTGDRYGYTF. The CDR3 DNA sequence: TGTGCCAGCAGCGTCGCCGGGACAGGGGATCGGTATGGCTACACCTTC.

The rearrangement links TRBV4-1 to TRBJ1-2; D gene ambiguous. The CDR3 runs 14 residues. Germline V lookup: CDR1 MGHRA, CDR2 YSYEKL. Between the trimmed V and J ends, which lost 1 base and 1 base, there was a span of 7 bases. DNA of the CDR3: TGCGCCAGCAGCCAAGCATCACTTAACTATGGCTACACCTTC. Its translation: CASSQASLNYGYTF.